This paragraph covers one TCR beta chain sequence. Its antigen is still unknown. Base-call qualities are not available, and no considerably larger clone is one nucleotide away. These data come from a study of resident and recirculating memory T cells in vitiligo (dated by TCRdb to the late 2010s). About the study as a whole: For TCR beta sequencing, each of 3 stable vitiligo patients provided PBMCs and epidermis from shave biopsies taken at two lesional sites and two nonlesional sites. Without any cell sorting, samples were homogenized immediately before genomic DNA was extracted using the Qiagen DNeasy Blood & Tissue Kit. The human TCR beta sequencing tested whether specific clones in lesional vitiligo skin differed from clones in nonlesional skin and blood. Study-wide conclusions, independent of this receptor: Overlap and correlation analysis showed no significant repertoire overlap between biopsies except for each lesion with itself, even within a single patient. Mechanistic studies in the future are needed to assess how much the detected T cell clones and the human Trm pools versus Tcm pools each contribute. TCR sequences were not conserved across biopsy sites or patients, suggesting that different T cell clones infiltrate different lesions, described as private specificity. No single dominant TCR clone was found, and clonality differed from one vitiligo lesion to another.

A patient's vitiligo counted as stable when the lesions had not changed at all during the previous 6 months. Stable patients also had to lack confetti depigmentation, a clinical sign of active vitiligo. Any patient who had received treatment in the previous three months was excluded. PBMCs were isolated from heparinized blood by Ficoll density gradient centrifugation and then flash-frozen. The immunoSEQ hsTCRB kit was used to amplify TCR beta chains from genomic DNA. The immunoSEQ service sequenced the TCR beta libraries on an Illumina MiSeq instrument. Per the original workflow: Repertoire data were analyzed with the immunoSEQ Analyzer. Imported from immuneACCESS, the table was reduced by TCRdb to in-frame sequences with V and J called. These copies leave out some clones; in studies compared against another copy, an unresolved V gene accounts for under half, and the cause of the remainder is not known. V and J calls and clone size are as listed in that table; D and trimming were resolved from the DNA. This sample has 70,000 to 75,000 clones in its table, and just over 90% of those were observed once. The leading ten clones occupy 4.9% of the sample.

Relative to germline, V is missing 4 bases and J is missing 2 bases, with 4 bases of the junction outside any gene match. From the cysteine through the phenylalanine, the CDR3 covers 16 amino acids. The CDR3 DNA has 48 bases and is translated from base 1. Taken from the germline V gene (reference sequence), the CDR1 and CDR2 loops are MNHEY and SMNVEV. This chain joins TRBV27 to TRBJ1-4; the junction holds 10 bases that match TRBD1. Material: blood. This TCR was recovered from a male donor with vitiligo. The DNA sequence is as follows: TGTGCCAGCAGTTCTGGACAGGGGGGTACTAATGAAAAACTGTTTTTT. This translates into CASSSGQGGTNEKLFF.